Each of the 25 T cell receptor beta chains below was sequenced from the same sample in a study of T cell responses to AZD1222 COVID-19 vaccine. Sequenced by immunoSEQ multiplex PCR; TCRdb stores in-frame clones only, minus some. The repertoire consists of about 81,000 clones, with 85% to 95% occurring once and the leading ten covering 8%. Sequenced here: peripheral blood, sampled 28 days after the second AZD1222 dose. These receptors all stem from an adult who received the AZD1222 COVID-19 vaccine.

The rearrangement uses TRBV24-1 and TRBJ1-5, with D hard to call. This CDR3 is built from 14 residues. In germline, CDR1 is KGHDR, CDR2 SFDVKD. V dropped 4 bases and J dropped 3 bases, with 9 bases sitting between them. The CDR3 DNA reads as TGTGCCACCAGTGAGGTGGGCGACAATCAGCCCCAGCATTTT. It translates to CATSEVGDNQPQHF.

This chain joins TRBV6-1 and TRBJ1-1; tentative D call: TRBD1 (5 bases). CDR1 and CDR2 (germline): MNHNS, SASEGT. The CDR3 has 14 amino acids. The germline V and J ends were trimmed by 3 bases and 6 bases, with 14 bases remaining between them. CDR3: CASSENRLSAEAFF. The CDR3 coding sequence is TGTGCCAGCAGTGAGAACAGGCTAAGCGCTGAAGCTTTCTTT.

The CDR3 region is CASSSHGQGAYGYTF. The CDR3 nucleotides read TGTGCCAGCAGCTCCCATGGACAGGGGGCCTATGGCTACACCTTC. This chain connects TRBV7-6 to TRBJ1-2; 11 bases line up with TRBD1. Germline V gene lookup returns CDR1 SGHVS and CDR2 FNYEAQ. The CDR3 is 15 residues long. V lost 4 bases and J lost 4; bases outside the gene matches: 5.

This clone was seen once. The chain employs TRBV7-6 and TRBJ1-2; possible D gene TRBD1, 5 bases. Germline V gene lookup returns CDR1 SGHVS and CDR2 FNYEAQ. V lost 4 bases to trimming and J lost 0 bases, with 9 bases between them. The CDR3 contains 14 residues. CDR3 region: CASSSRGANYGYTF. CDR3 in DNA: TGTGCCAGCAGCTCGCGGGGGGCTAACTATGGCTACACCTTC.

The table lists this clone with a count of one. V gene TRBV9 combines with J gene TRBJ1-2, with TRBD1 as a possible D gene (5 bases). This CDR3 is built from 13 residues. Germline V gene lookup returns CDR1 SGDLS and CDR2 YYNGEE. V dropped 0 bases and J dropped 2 bases, with 5 bases sitting between them. In DNA form, the CDR3 reads TGTGCCAGCAGCGTAGGGGGCAACTATGGCTACACCTTC. Its protein product is CASSVGGNYGYTF.

This rearrangement joins TRBV7-2 to TRBJ2-3; 12 positions match TRBD2. The germline V gene encodes CDR1 SGHTA and CDR2 FQGNSA. The V gene end was trimmed by 5 bases and the J gene end by 6 bases; junction bases not matched to a gene: 12. The CDR3 is 17 amino acids. The CDR3 nucleotides are TGTGCCAGCAGCCCAAGACTAGCGGGAGCTCAAGGGGATACGCAGTATTTT. This gives the protein CASSPRLAGAQGDTQYF. The full variable domain, with the rest looked up from reference TRBV7-2 and TRBJ2-3, is GAGVSQSPSNKVTEKGKDVELRCDPISGHTALYWYRQSLGQGLEFLIYFQGNSAPDKSGLPSDRFSAERTGGSVSTLTIQRTQQEDSAVYLCASSPRLAGAQGDTQYFGPGTRLTVL.

This clone was seen a handful of times. The CDR3 nucleotides read TGTGCCAGCAGCCCCCACCCATTAGGCAATGAGCAGTTCTTC. Translation: CASSPHPLGNEQFF. J is TRBJ2-1 and V is TRBV7-2; D is unresolved. Germline V gene lookup returns CDR1 SGHTA and CDR2 FQGNSA. The CDR3 is made up of 14 amino acids. Trimming removed 5 bases from V and 6 bases from J, with 14 bases in between.

The rearrangement uses TRBV7-2 and TRBJ2-2; D gene unclear. With 1 base removed from V and 2 bases from J, the gap between germline ends came to 8 bases. From germline, CDR1 is SGHTA and CDR2 FQGNSA. The length of the CDR3 is 15 residues. As DNA, the CDR3 is TGTGCCAGCAGCTTAGTAGTACAAAACACCGGGGAGCTGTTTTTT. This translates into CASSLVVQNTGELFF.

This sequence joins TRBV19 and TRBJ2-7, with 9 bases aligning to TRBD1. Trimming cost V 1 base and J 6 bases; bases outside gene matches: 7. CDR3 length equals 15 residues. Germline assignment: CDR1 LNHDA and CDR2 SQIVND (reference sequence). The CDR3, as DNA: TGTGCCAGTAGTATAGTGGGGACAGGGCCAAGCGAGCAGTACTTC. This sequence encodes CASSIVGTGPSEQYF.

The gene calls are TRBV28 and TRBJ2-1; 10 nucleotides align to TRBD2. Trimming removed 5 bases from V and 7 bases from J; junction bases left unmatched: 11. Germline loops: CDR1 MDHEN, CDR2 SYDVKM. This CDR3 is built from 16 residues. The CDR3 reads CASSPLAGASPNEQFF. In DNA, the CDR3 is TGTGCCAGCAGTCCTCTAGCGGGAGCCTCTCCGAATGAGCAGTTCTTC.

The chain links TRBV12-3 or TRBV12-4 to TRBJ1-1; D perhaps matches TRBD1 (5 bases). The V end lost 6 bases, the J end lost 0 bases, and 8 bases lay between the germline ends. This CDR3 has 13 residues. In nucleotides, the CDR3 is TGTGCCAGCAGATTGGGGCTGAACACTGAAGCTTTCTTT. Its translation is CASRLGLNTEAFF.

This sequence joins TRBV19 and TRBJ2-7, with TRBD2 identical over 10 bases. The CDR3 is made up of 15 amino acids. The trim removed 5 bases at V and 0 bases at J, leaving 4 bases unmatched. Germline V CDR1 and CDR2: LNHDA, SQIVND (reference sequence). The CDR3 DNA reads TGTGCCAGTAGTCAGAGGACTAGCGGCTCCTACGAGCAGTACTTC. Protein product: CASSQRTSGSYEQYF.

The chain links TRBV7-2 to TRBJ2-3, with 9 bases fitting TRBD1. V lost 3 bases, J lost 5 bases, and 12 bases stayed unmatched. In germline, CDR1 is SGHTA, CDR2 FQGNSA. This CDR3 region has 17 residues. Here the CDR3 reads CASSFPRAGQGRDTQYF. The CDR3 nucleotides are TGTGCCAGCAGCTTCCCTCGTGCGGGACAGGGCAGAGATACGCAGTATTTT.

The rearrangement joins TRBV19 to TRBJ1-5, with unresolved D. Germline loops: CDR1 LNHDA, CDR2 SQIVND (reference sequence). This CDR3 comprises 13 residues. Between the trimmed V and J ends, which lost 7 bases and 4 bases, there was a span of 11 bases. As DNA, the CDR3 is TGTGCCAGTAAGGGTACGGTTAATCAGCCCCAGCATTTT. Translation: CASKGTVNQPQHF.

V gene TRBV3-1 (or the pseudogene TRBV3-2) combines with J gene TRBJ1-1; D gene uncertain. The germline V and J ends were trimmed by 0 bases and 0 bases, with 11 bases remaining between them. The V gene's germline CDR1 is LGHDT and CDR2 YNNKEL (reference sequence). There are 16 residues in the CDR3. CDR3 in amino acids: CASSQDIGYMNTEAFF. As DNA, the CDR3 is TGTGCCAGCAGCCAAGATATAGGTTACATGAACACTGAAGCTTTCTTT.

The genes are TRBV11-2 and TRBJ1-6; D is perhaps TRBD1 (5 bases). The CDR3 consists of 15 residues. V was shortened by 1 base and J by 5 bases, with 9 bases between the two germline ends. Germline loops: CDR1 SGHAT, CDR2 FQNNGV. This CDR3 reads CASSLVQGNNSPLHF. As DNA, the CDR3 is TGTGCCAGCAGCTTAGTGCAGGGAAATAATTCACCCCTCCACTTT.

The chain has TRBV6-5 and TRBJ1-5, with TRBD1 matching over 9 bases. The CDR3 totals 14 residues. Germline loops: CDR1 MNHEY, CDR2 SVGAGI. Trimming at V came to 6 bases and at J to 4 bases, leaving 4 bases not matched to a gene. This CDR3 is CASRGTGRNQPQHF. The CDR3 nucleotides read TGTGCCAGCAGGGGGACAGGGCGAAATCAGCCCCAGCATTTT.

The chain uses TRBV2 and TRBJ2-5; 9 bases align to TRBD1. The V gene end was trimmed by 7 bases and the J gene end by 5 bases; junction bases not matched to a gene: 8. The CDR3 sequence is 14 residues long. Germline V CDR1 and CDR2: SNHLY, FYNNEI. CDR3 DNA sequence: TGTGCCAGCAAAACAGGGGGCGCGTGGGAGACCCAGTACTTC. Protein: CASKTGGAWETQYF. Full variable domain (outside the CDR3, taken from reference TRBV2 and TRBJ2-5): EPEVTQTPSHQVTQMGQEVILRCVPISNHLYFYWYRQILGQKVEFLVSFYNNEISEKSEIFDDQFSVERPDGSNFTLKIRSTKLEDSAMYFCASKTGGAWETQYFGPGTRLLVL.

The V call is TRBV4-2, the J call TRBJ2-3; 11 bases fit TRBD2. The CDR3 extends over 17 amino acids. Germline CDR1 LGHNA, CDR2 YNFKEQ. V lost 2 bases to trimming and J lost 3 bases; unmatched junction nucleotides: 7. CDR3 region: CASSQTAGLAATDTQYF. The CDR3 coding sequence is TGTGCCAGCAGCCAAACCGCGGGACTAGCGGCAACAGATACGCAGTATTTT.

The gene calls are TRBV5-1 and TRBJ2-3; maybe TRBD1 (5 bases). Germline V gene lookup returns CDR1 SGHRS and CDR2 YFSETQ. The CDR3 contains 14 residues. The V gene lost 5 bases and the J gene lost 2 bases, with 12 bases spanning the gap. CDR3 amino acids: CASRGTGSTDTQYF. CDR3 coding DNA: TGCGCCAGCAGGGGAACAGGATCCACAGATACGCAGTATTTT.

This chain's CDR3 is CASRRDPPSREYF. The CDR3, as DNA: TGTGCCAGCCGGCGGGACCCCCCCTCCAGGGAGTACTTC. J is TRBJ2-4 and V is TRBV28; possibly TRBD2 for D (6 bases). From germline, CDR1 is MDHEN and CDR2 SYDVKM. Trimming cost V 8 bases and J 14 bases, with 22 bases left between them. This CDR3 is 13 amino acids long. Filled out from reference TRBV28 and TRBJ2-4, the complete variable domain reads DVKVTQSSRYLVKRTGEKVFLECVQDMDHENMFWYRQDPGLGLRLIYFSYDVKMKEKGDIPEGYSVSREKKERFSLILESASTNQTSMYLCASRRDPPSREYFGAGTRLSVL.

This clone showed up just once. The chain links TRBV9 to TRBJ2-3; tentative D call: TRBD1 (5 bases). The CDR3 consists of 15 residues. Germline V gene data show CDR1 as SGDLS and CDR2 as YYNGEE. V lost 0 bases to trimming and J lost 5 bases, with 13 bases between them. CDR3: CASSVVKGLEDTQYF. The CDR3 nucleotides are TGTGCCAGCAGCGTAGTTAAGGGGTTGGAAGATACGCAGTATTTT.

V is TRBV6-2 or TRBV6-3 and J is TRBJ2-7, with no clear D. Trimming took 6 bases from V and 6 from J, leaving 12 bases between them. CDR3 length: 12 residues. Per germline, CDR1 MNHEY and CDR2 SVGEGT. The CDR3 region is CASSRSRAEQYF. The CDR3 DNA sequence: TGTGCCAGCAGCCGATCACGCGCCGAGCAGTACTTC.

V gene TRBV28 combines with J gene TRBJ1-2; tentatively, D is TRBD1 (5 bases). CDR1 and CDR2 from the germline V gene are MDHEN and SYDVKM. The CDR3 covers 10 residues. V shed 8 bases and J shed 8 bases, with 9 bases lying between them. The CDR3 region has the DNA TGTGCCAGCTCGCAGGGAGGCTACACCTTC. Translating gives CASSQGGYTF.

This sequence joins TRBV2 and TRBJ2-5; perhaps TRBD1 as D (6 bases). Per germline, CDR1 SNHLY and CDR2 FYNNEI. V shed 10 bases and J shed 3 bases, with 18 bases lying between them. The CDR3 has 14 residues. The CDR3 here is CATQGQGREETQYF. In nucleotides, the CDR3 is TGTGCCACCCAGGGGCAGGGCCGAGAAGAGACCCAGTACTTC.